This T cell receptor beta chain was profiled in a study of identical twins. Study-level points and caveats: Insertions were fewer in abundant cord blood beta clonotypes, whereas memory repertoires showed none of this pattern. Models underestimated TCR alpha sharing (out-of-frame) in monozygotic twins.

All donors were healthy, and all were Caucasian. This clonotype has more than one count but fewer than ten. The antigen is undetermined. The authors used template switching to add a universal primer site and gave cDNA unique molecular identifiers. Each CDR3 protein gets one entry after TCRdb re-called the 5' RACE reads with MiXCR. The data contain hundreds of thousands of distinct CDR3 sequences, over 8.5% of them singletons. In addition, the sample was reused for a study of yellow fever vaccine responses in identical twins.

This TCR was recovered from a woman younger than 30 in good health. The sequencing input was PBMCs.

CDR3 amino acids: CSYGQGAGEQYF. In DNA, the CDR3 is TGCAGCTACGGACAGGGGGCCGGCGAGCAGTACTTC. This chain uses TRBV29-1 with TRBJ2-7; 11 positions match TRBD1. The germline gives CDR1 SQVTM, CDR2 ANQGSEA. The V gene end was trimmed by 8 bases and the J gene end by 6 bases; junction bases not matched to a gene: 6. This CDR3 region has 12 residues.